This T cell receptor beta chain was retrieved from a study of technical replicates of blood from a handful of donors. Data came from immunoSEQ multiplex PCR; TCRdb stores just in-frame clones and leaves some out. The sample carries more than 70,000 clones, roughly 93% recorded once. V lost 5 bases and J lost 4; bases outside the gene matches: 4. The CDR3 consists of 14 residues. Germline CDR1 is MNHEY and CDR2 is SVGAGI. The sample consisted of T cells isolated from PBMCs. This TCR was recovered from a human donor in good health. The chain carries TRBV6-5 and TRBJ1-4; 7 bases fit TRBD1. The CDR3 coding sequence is TGTGCCAGCAGTGGGGACAGATATAATGAAAAACTGTTTTTT. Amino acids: CASSGDRYNEKLFF.